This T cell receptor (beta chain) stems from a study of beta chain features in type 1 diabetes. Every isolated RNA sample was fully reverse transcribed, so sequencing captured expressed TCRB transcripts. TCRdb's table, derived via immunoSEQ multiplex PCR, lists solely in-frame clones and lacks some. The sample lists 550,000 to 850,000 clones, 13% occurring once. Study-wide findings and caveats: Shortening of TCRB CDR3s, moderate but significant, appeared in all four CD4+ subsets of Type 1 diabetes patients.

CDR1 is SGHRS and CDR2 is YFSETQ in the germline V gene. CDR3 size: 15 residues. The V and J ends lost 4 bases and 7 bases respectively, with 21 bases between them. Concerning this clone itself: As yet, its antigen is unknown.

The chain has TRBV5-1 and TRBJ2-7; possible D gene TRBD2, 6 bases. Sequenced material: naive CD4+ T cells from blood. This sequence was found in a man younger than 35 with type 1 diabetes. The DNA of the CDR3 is TGCGCCAGCAGCGCAGCCGGGACTGATCTTAGGGAGCAGTACTTC. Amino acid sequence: CASSAAGTDLREQYF.